This T cell receptor (beta chain) came from a study of T cell responses to AZD1222 COVID-19 vaccine. This clone was counted a few times. TCRdb's table, derived via immunoSEQ multiplex PCR, lists solely in-frame clones and lacks some. Among approximately 120,000 clones listed, 90% were seen once. Trimming pared 4 bases from V and 3 bases from J, leaving 6 bases between. This CDR3 has 12 residues. The germline V gene encodes CDR1 MNHEY and CDR2 SVGEGT. The receptor was derived from an adult in good health. This specimen consisted of peripheral blood, obtained on day 0 of MenACWY control vaccination. The V and J genes are TRBV6-2 or TRBV6-3 and TRBJ1-2; no firm D call. The CDR3 reads CASSSSDYGYTF. CDR3 bases: TGTGCCAGCAGTTCGTCGGACTATGGCTACACCTTC.